One sample yielded the 7 T cell receptor beta chains listed below, sequenced in a study of CD4 T cells in relation to SARS-CoV-2 and coronaviruses. Unexposed donor CD4+ T cells date from 2011-2018, before the COVID-19 pandemic. The cells were cultured for approximately ten days before CD4+ T cells were isolated. Which antigens these TCRs recognize remains unknown. Assay: immunoSEQ multiplex PCR; the TCRdb copy retains only in-frame clones and omits some. The sample holds around 16,000 clones, 70% to 80% seen once. The sample taken for sequencing was CD4+ T cells from PBMCs, cultured in vitro. Source of these receptors: a human donor in good health.

The rearrangement joins TRBV11-2 to TRBJ2-1; D uncertain. The length of the CDR3 is 13 residues. Germline values: CDR1 SGHAT, CDR2 FQNNGV. V lost 5 bases and J lost 0, with 5 bases in between. The DNA of the CDR3 is TGTGCCAGCAGCGCGCGCTCCTACAATGAGCAGTTCTTC. It yields the protein CASSARSYNEQFF. Complete variable domain (other parts from reference TRBV11-2 and TRBJ2-1): EAGVAQSPRYKIIEKRQSVAFWCNPISGHATLYWYQQILGQGPKLLIQFQNNGVVDDSQLPKDRFSAERLKGVDSTLKIQPAKLEDSAVYLCASSARSYNEQFFGPGTRLTVL.

This clone was observed a handful of times. The gene calls are TRBV18 and TRBJ2-7; D is undetermined. V was clipped by 5 bases and J by 0 bases, with 5 bases between them. The germline gives CDR1 KGHSH, CDR2 LQKENI. The CDR3 loop spans 12 amino acids. The CDR3 DNA follows: TGTGCCAGCTCAGCAGCCTCCTACGAGCAGTACTTC. Amino acid sequence: CASSAASYEQYF.

The rearrangement links TRBV28 to TRBJ2-7; weak D call: TRBD1 (5 bases). Trimming pared 4 bases from V and 3 bases from J, leaving 22 bases between. Germline V gene lookup returns CDR1 MDHEN and CDR2 SYDVKM. This CDR3 has 17 residues. The CDR3 bases are TGTGCCAGCAGTTACAGGTTCGCCTCCGTAAGGGTCTACGAGCAGTACTTC. Translated, it gives CASSYRFASVRVYEQYF.

The rearrangement joins TRBV27 to TRBJ2-1; D is perhaps TRBD1 or TRBD2 (5 bases each). CDR3 length: 18 amino acids. Trimming removed 5 bases at V and 2 bases at J, with 22 bases between. In germline, CDR1 is MNHEY, CDR2 SMNVEV (reference sequence). The CDR3 protein is CASSRNSPGTPAYNEQFF. For the CDR3, the DNA is TGTGCCAGCAGTCGGAATTCCCCCGGGACCCCCGCCTACAATGAGCAGTTCTTC.

The chain is built from TRBV4-2 and TRBJ2-7, with D uncertain. Germline CDR1 LGHNA, CDR2 YNFKEQ. The CDR3 sequence is 13 residues long. The V end lost 6 bases, the J end lost 2 bases, and 11 bases lay between the germline ends. The chain's CDR3 is CASSAEGTYEQYF. The CDR3, as DNA: TGTGCCAGCAGTGCAGAAGGCACCTACGAGCAGTACTTC.

This clone was counted a single time. The rearrangement links TRBV12-5 to TRBJ1-5, with 7 bases aligning to TRBD1. V gave up 4 bases and J gave up 0 bases; unmatched junction bases: 6. The CDR3 is 16 amino acids. The germline CDR1 and CDR2 sequences are LGHNT and FRNRAP. CDR3 region: CASGSRQGDSNQPQHF. In DNA, the CDR3 is TGTGCTAGTGGTTCAAGGCAGGGGGATAGCAATCAGCCCCAGCATTTT.

There are a few counts of this clone. This sequence joins TRBV2 and TRBJ1-5; no clear D gene. Trimming took 3 bases from V and 6 from J, leaving 12 bases between them. CDR1 is SNHLY, CDR2 FYNNEI, per germline. There are 14 residues in the CDR3. The CDR3 nucleotides are TGTGCCAGCAGTGAGGGCGTGGGCGCTCAGCCCCAGCATTTT. Amino acid sequence: CASSEGVGAQPQHF.